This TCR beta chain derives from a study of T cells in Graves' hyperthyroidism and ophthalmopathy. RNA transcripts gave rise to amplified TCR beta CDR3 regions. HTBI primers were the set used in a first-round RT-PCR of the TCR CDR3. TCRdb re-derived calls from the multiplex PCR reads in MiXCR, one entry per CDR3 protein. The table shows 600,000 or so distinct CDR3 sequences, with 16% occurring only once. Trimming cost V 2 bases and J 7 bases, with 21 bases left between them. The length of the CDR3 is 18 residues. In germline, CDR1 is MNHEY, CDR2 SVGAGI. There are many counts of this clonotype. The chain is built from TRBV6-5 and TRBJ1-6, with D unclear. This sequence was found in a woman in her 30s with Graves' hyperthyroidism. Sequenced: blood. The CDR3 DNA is TGTGCCAGCAGTTACCCCGGGGTCGGAGGAGGAGAAAATTCACCCCTCCACTTT. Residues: CASSYPGVGGGENSPLHF.